This TCR beta chain is drawn from a study of blood T cell repertoires in COVID-19. Across the study: Whether acute or convalescent, the COVID-19 samples came from the United States, Italy and Spain.

Sequencing used immunoSEQ multiplex PCR; TCRdb keeps in-frame clones, though not all of them. The sample yields about 190,000 clones, 84% seen once. What was sequenced was peripheral blood. This clonotype originated in a woman in her 70s with active or convalescent COVID-19.

The CDR3 bases are TGTGCCAGCAGCCCCTTTTTAGCGGGTGACCCCACAGATACGCAGTATTTT. The encoded protein is CASSPFLAGDPTDTQYF. The V gene is TRBV7-9, the J gene TRBJ2-3; 7 bases agree with TRBD2. The CDR3 is 17 amino acids. Trimming removed 5 bases from V and 2 bases from J; junction bases left unmatched: 13. Germline assignment: CDR1 SEHNR and CDR2 FQNEAQ (reference sequence).